Described below is a single TCR beta chain sequence and its context. This clonotype showed up just once. The target of this receptor is not known. One base away there is no much larger clone; base qualities are not given. The library was prepared using PCR. For sequencing, an Illumina HiSeq 2500 was employed. To reduce PCR and sequencing biases, unique molecular identifiers were incorporated into the TCR beta cDNA libraries. Roughly 0.5 million cDNA molecules were obtained per 1 to 10 million input T cells, so each molecule approximated one T cell. Patient libraries were prepared and sequenced with the same protocol used for the earlier healthy control dataset. Within a given batch, samples were prepared together, multiplexed and sequenced on the same HiSeq lane. The published analysis was carried out like this. MIGEC handled the raw barcoded reads, throwing out single-read molecular identifier groups before consensus assembly and CDR3 extraction. VDJtools was used for post-analysis of the clonotype tables, and diversity was normalized by down-sampling every dataset to the size of the smallest sample. Repertoire overlap clustering matched CDR3 amino acid but not nucleotide sequences to correct batch-related cross-sample contamination. TCRdb trimmed public reads at Q25 via fastp, called clones via MiXCR and kept in-frame beta chains. Entries that share a CDR3 protein sequence are merged under the most common genes and DNA. TCRdb's processing, not the study's, gives the V and J calls here. The sample includes roughly 400,000 distinct CDR3 sequences, with roughly 38% observed a single time. The ten largest clonotypes hold less than 10% of the sample.

These data are taken from a study of post-analysis software for immune sequencing data (dated by TCRdb to between 2015 and 2017). The study in broad terms: Relapsing-remitting, secondary progressive and progressive-relapsing multiple sclerosis were recorded as disease courses, and subtype annotation was lacking for some patients. The multiple sclerosis patient repertoires were compared with approximately 11 previously published healthy control repertoires from donors aged roughly 6 to 27 years. A subset of samples was prepared in parallel using single-end sample barcoding, then pooled and co-amplified after Illumina adapter ligation. Study-level results and caveats: The control group was slightly older than the multiple sclerosis patient group. Patients showed significantly higher frequencies than controls for a handful of TRBV segments, among them TRBV5-6, TRBV5-1 and TRBV20-1. Direct clustering with F measure revealed strong co-clustering of samples prepared in the same batch, which led to a batch-effect correction. Multiple sclerosis patients had significantly lower normalized Chao1 diversity than controls, a result that suggests substantial peripheral T-cell clonal expansion.

From the germline V gene, CDR1 is SGHRS and CDR2 is YFSETQ. The V end loses 4 bases and the J end loses 2 bases, and a stretch of 15 bases separates them. The cysteine opens and the phenylalanine closes a CDR3 of 15 amino acids. The entry retains the CDR3 DNA only, 45 bases that are in frame from base 1. To demonstrate the VDJtools post-analysis software, TCR beta repertoires were profiled from the peripheral blood of more than 10 young patients with multiple sclerosis. The multiple sclerosis patients were children and adolescents between roughly 6 and 17 years of age. Input material: blood. Recombination connected TRBV5-1 to TRBJ1-2, with TRBD1 as a weak D call on 6 bases. The receptor's source is a girl aged 2-9 years with multiple sclerosis. Here the CDR3 is given as CASSTQGRENYGYTF. The nucleotides read TGCGCCAGCAGCACCCAGGGGCGGGAGAACTATGGCTACACCTTC.